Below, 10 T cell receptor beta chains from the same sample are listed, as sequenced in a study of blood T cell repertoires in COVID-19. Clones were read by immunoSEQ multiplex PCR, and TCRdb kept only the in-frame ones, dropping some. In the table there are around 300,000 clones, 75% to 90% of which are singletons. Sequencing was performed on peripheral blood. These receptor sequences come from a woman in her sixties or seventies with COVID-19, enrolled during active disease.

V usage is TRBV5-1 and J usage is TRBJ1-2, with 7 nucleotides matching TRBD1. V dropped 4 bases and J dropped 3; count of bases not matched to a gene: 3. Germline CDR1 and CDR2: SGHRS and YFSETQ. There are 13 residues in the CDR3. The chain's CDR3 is CASSRTGDYGYTF. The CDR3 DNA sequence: TGCGCCAGCAGCCGAACAGGGGACTATGGCTACACCTTC. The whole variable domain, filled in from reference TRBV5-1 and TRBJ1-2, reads KAGVTQTPRYLIKTRGQQVTLSCSPISGHRSVSWYQQTPGQGLQFLFEYFSETQRNKGNFPGRFSGRQFSNSRSEMNVSTLELGDSALYLCASSRTGDYGYTFGSGTRLTVV.

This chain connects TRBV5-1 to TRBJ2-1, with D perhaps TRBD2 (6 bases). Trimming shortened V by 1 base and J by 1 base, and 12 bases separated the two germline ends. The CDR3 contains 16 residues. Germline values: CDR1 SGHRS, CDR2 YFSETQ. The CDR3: CASSLNIRGSYNEQFF. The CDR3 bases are TGCGCCAGCAGCTTGAATATTCGGGGGTCCTACAATGAGCAGTTCTTC.

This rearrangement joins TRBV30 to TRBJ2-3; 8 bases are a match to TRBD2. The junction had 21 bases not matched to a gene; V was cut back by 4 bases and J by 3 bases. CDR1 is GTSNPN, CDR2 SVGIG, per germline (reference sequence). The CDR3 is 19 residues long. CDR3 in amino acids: CAWTLRGSGGAGRTDTQYF. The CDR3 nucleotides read TGTGCCTGGACCCTCCGGGGGAGCGGGGGCGCGGGGAGGACAGATACGCAGTATTTT.

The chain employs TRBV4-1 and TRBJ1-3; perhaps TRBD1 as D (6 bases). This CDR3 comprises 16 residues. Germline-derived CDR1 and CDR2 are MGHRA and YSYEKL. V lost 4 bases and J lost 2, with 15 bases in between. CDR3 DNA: TGCGCCAGCAGCCGCCCTGTCCAGGGGACTGGAAACACCATATATTTT. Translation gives CASSRPVQGTGNTIYF.

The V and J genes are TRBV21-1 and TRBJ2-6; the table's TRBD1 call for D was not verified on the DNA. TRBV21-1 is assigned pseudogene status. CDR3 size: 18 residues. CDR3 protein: CASSKALAGQDGANVLTF. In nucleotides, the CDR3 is TGTGCCAGCAGCAAAGCCCTGGCAGGGCAGGATGGGGCCAACGTCCTGACTTTC.

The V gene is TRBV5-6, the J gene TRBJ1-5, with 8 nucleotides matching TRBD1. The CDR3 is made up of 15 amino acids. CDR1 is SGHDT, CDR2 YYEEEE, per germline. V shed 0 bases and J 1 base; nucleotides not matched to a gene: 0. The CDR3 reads CASSLGQGSNQPQHF. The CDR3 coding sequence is TGTGCCAGCAGCTTGGGACAGGGGAGCAATCAGCCCCAGCATTTT.

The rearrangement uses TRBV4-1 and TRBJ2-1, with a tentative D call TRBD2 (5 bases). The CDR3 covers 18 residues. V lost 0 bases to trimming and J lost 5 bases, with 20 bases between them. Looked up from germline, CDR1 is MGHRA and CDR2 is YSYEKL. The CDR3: CASSQDFTGNGINNEQFF. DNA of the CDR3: TGCGCCAGCAGCCAAGATTTTACCGGGAATGGTATAAACAATGAGCAGTTCTTC.

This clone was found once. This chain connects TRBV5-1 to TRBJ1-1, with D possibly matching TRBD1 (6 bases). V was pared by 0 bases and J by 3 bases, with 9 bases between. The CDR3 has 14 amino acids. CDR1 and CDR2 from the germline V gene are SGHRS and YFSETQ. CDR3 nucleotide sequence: TGCGCCAGCAGCTTGGCCAGGGGCGACACTGAAGCTTTCTTT. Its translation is CASSLARGDTEAFF.

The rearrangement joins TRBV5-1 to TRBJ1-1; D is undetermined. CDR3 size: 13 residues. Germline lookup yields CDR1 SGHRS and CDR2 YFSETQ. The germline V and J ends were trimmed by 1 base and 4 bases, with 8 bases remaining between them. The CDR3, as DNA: TGCGCCAGCAGCTTGCCCCGGAGCACTGAAGCTTTCTTT. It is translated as CASSLPRSTEAFF. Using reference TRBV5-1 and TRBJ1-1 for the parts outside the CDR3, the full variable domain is KAGVTQTPRYLIKTRGQQVTLSCSPISGHRSVSWYQQTPGQGLQFLFEYFSETQRNKGNFPGRFSGRQFSNSRSEMNVSTLELGDSALYLCASSLPRSTEAFFGQGTRLTVV.

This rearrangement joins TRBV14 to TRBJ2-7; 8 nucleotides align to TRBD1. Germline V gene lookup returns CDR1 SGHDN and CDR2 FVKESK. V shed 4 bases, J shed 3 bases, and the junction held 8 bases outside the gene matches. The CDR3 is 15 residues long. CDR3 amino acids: CASSRTDRGIYEQYF. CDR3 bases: TGTGCCAGCAGCCGAACAGACAGGGGAATCTACGAGCAGTACTTC.